A selection of T cell receptor beta chains follows, all from one sample in a study of PD-1 blockade in mismatch repair-deficient tumors. Clones were read by immunoSEQ multiplex PCR, and TCRdb kept only the in-frame ones, dropping some. The data contain roughly 120,000 clones, roughly 90% of them singletons. The source material was peripheral blood, sampled approximately 72 weeks after starting pembrolizumab. Receptors originate from an adult with mismatch repair-deficient cancer. The CDR3 runs from the conserved cysteine through the conserved F or W. Fields, in order: J gene, D gene, V gene, clone size, CDR3 DNA, CDR3 protein. A D gene is named only where the DNA matches it firmly. The size entry is marked missing in some rows and otherwise reads once, few, many or a size class.

>TRBJ2-1|TRBD1|TRBV4-1|NA
TGCGCCAGCAGTCAACTCATAAAGACAGGGGGGTACAATGAGCAGTTCTTC
CASSQLIKTGGYNEQFF
>TRBJ2-1|NA|TRBV7-9|NA
TGTGCCAGCAGGTCGGAGGGGCTGGAGCAGTTCTTC
CASRSEGLEQFF
>TRBJ2-7|TRBD1|TRBV19|NA
TGTGCCAGTAGTGTGGGACAGGGAGGGTACGAGCAGTACTTC
CASSVGQGGYEQYF
>TRBJ2-2|TRBD2|TRBV5-4|NA
TGTGCCAGCAGCCCTGGACTAGCGGGACACACCGGGGAGCTGTTTTTT
CASSPGLAGHTGELFF
>TRBJ2-2|TRBD2|TRBV2|NA
TGTGCCAGCAGTGCTAGCGGGAGAGATACCGGGGAGCTGTTTTTT
CASSASGRDTGELFF
>TRBJ2-1|NA|TRBV9|NA
TGTGCCAGCAGCGCCTCGGGCCTAAATGAGCAGTTCTTC
CASSASGLNEQFF
>TRBJ1-5|NA|TRBV6-5|NA
TGTGCCAGCAGTTCCTCGGGGGCTAGCAATCAGCCCCAGCATTTT
CASSSSGASNQPQHF
>TRBJ2-7|TRBD1|TRBV6-1|NA
TGTGCCAGCAGTGAACTAGGACAGGGGAACGAGCAGTACTTC
CASSELGQGNEQYF
>TRBJ2-7|NA|TRBV30|NA
TGTGCCTGGAGTGTAACGGGTCTCGAGCAGTACTTC
CAWSVTGLEQYF
>TRBJ2-7|TRBD2|TRBV5-5|NA
TGTGCCAGCAGCAAAGGACTAGTCTACGAGCAGTACTTC
CASSKGLVYEQYF
>TRBJ2-3|TRBD1|TRBV28|few
TGTGCCAGCAGTTCGGGACAGGGGGCCACAGATACGCAGTATTTT
CASSSGQGATDTQYF
>TRBJ2-1|TRBD2|TRBV5-1|NA
TGCGCCAGCAGCTCGGGAAGAGCGGGAGGGCGCGAGAATGAGCAGTTCTTC
CASSSGRAGGRENEQFF
>TRBJ2-2|NA|TRBV7-9|NA
TGTGCCAGCAGCTTAGACGGTCTCAGGGACACCGGGGAGCTGTTTTTT
CASSLDGLRDTGELFF
>TRBJ2-3|TRBD1|TRBV6-5|NA
TGTGCCAGCAGTTACGCCGGGACAGGGGTAACAGATACGCAGTATTTT
CASSYAGTGVTDTQYF
>TRBJ2-3|NA|TRBV5-1|NA
TGCGCCAGCAGCTTGAATGGACAGTCTCCAGATACGCAGTATTTT
CASSLNGQSPDTQYF
>TRBJ2-3|NA|TRBV6-5|NA
TGTGCCAGCCGGGGCTATATCACAGATACGCAGTATTTT
CASRGYITDTQYF
>TRBJ1-1|TRBD1|TRBV5-4|NA
TGTGCCAGCAGACCAATACAGGGGGGCACTGAAGCTTTCTTT
CASRPIQGGTEAFF
>TRBJ2-7|TRBD1|TRBV5-1|NA
TGCGCCAGCAGCTCGACAGGGGGGACCTACGAGCAGTACTTC
CASSSTGGTYEQYF
>TRBJ2-7|NA|TRBV25-1|NA
TGTGCCAGTAGGGGGGAGAGCTCCTACGAGCAGTACTTC
CASRGESSYEQYF
>TRBJ2-1|TRBD2|TRBV5-7|once
TGTGCCAGCAGCTACACCCGTCCCCCGGGGGGGCTGACCTACAATGAGCAGTTCTTC
CASSYTRPPGGLTYNEQFF
>TRBJ2-3|NA|TRBV28|few
TGTGCCAGCAGTCTCCCGGCCGACCGCTGGGATACGCAGTATTTT
CASSLPADRWDTQYF
>TRBJ2-5|NA|TRBV15|NA
TGTGCCACCAGCAGTGGAGATCGTCGGGTACTCCAAGAGACCCAGTACTTC
CATSSGDRRVLQETQYF
>TRBJ2-7|NA|TRBV7-9|NA
TGTGCCAGCAGCTTAGCCGAGGGGGAGCATGGCTCCTACGAGCAGTACTTC
CASSLAEGEHGSYEQYF
>TRBJ2-7|NA|TRBV4-1|NA
TGCGCCAGCAGCCACCCCTCTAGTCAGGACGAGCAGTACTTC
CASSHPSSQDEQYF
>TRBJ2-5|NA|TRBV2|once
TGTGCCAGCAGTGAAGCGCGTGAAACGCACGGGACCCAGTACTTC
CASSEARETHGTQYF